Included here is one T cell receptor beta chain sequence, with context. Its specificity is unknown. The junction had 11 bases not matched to a gene; V was cut back by 3 bases and J by 5 bases. This CDR3 spans 17 amino acids. Germline V gene data show CDR1 as LGHNA and CDR2 as YNFKEQ. The sample is drawn from a study of T cell repertoires in cytomegalovirus infection. Study-wide context: Recently identified HLA-C-restricted and well-studied HLA-B-restricted CMV epitopes were used. Study-wide results and limits: HLA-C-restricted CMV clonotypes gave the most frequent clonotype in two of eight donors. Cumulative frequency (of public TCR beta family members) identified carriers of CMV plus the relevant HLA.

TCRdb processed the reads anew with MiXCR; each CDR3 protein has one entry. This table has about 920,000 distinct CDR3 sequences, less than 35% appearing once. Sample: cultured CD8+ T cells from PBMCs, taken from culture after CMV antigen stimulation. The source of this sequence is a human donor in good health (CMV status not recorded). Some clones in this sample may be carry-over from other donors' samples. The rearrangement joins TRBV4-2 to TRBJ2-5; 11 nucleotides line up with TRBD2. As DNA, the CDR3 is TGTGCCAGCAGCCATCCTGCCCTAGCGGGGGGAGATGAGACCCAGTACTTC. This sequence encodes CASSHPALAGGDETQYF.